The clone carrying this TCR beta chain was counted between two and nine times. What it binds is not known. The sample is drawn from a study of identical twins. Unique molecular identifiers were in the cDNA, with template-switch universal primer binding. TCRdb re-derived calls from the 5' RACE reads in MiXCR, one entry per CDR3 protein. Altogether under 300,000 distinct CDR3 sequences are present, about 13% being singletons, with the ten largest covering roughly 3.7%. Study-wide points: Cord blood beta clonotypes present at high abundance carried fewer insertions; no such pattern appeared in memory repertoires. Twin pairs had excess sharing that was weaker in beta out-of-frame sequences.

The V gene's germline CDR1 is SGHRS and CDR2 YFSETQ. The CDR3 has 14 residues. V gave up 5 bases and J gave up 0 bases, with 10 bases separating them. These data were likewise used in another study, on yellow fever vaccine responses in identical twins.

V and J are TRBV5-1 and TRBJ2-3; D remains ambiguous. The sequence came from a woman between 18 and 30 years old in good health. The material sequenced was memory (CD45RO+) T cells sorted from blood. The CDR3 sequence: CASSGLGSTDTQYF. The DNA of the CDR3 is TGCGCCAGCAGTGGATTGGGTAGCACAGATACGCAGTATTTT.